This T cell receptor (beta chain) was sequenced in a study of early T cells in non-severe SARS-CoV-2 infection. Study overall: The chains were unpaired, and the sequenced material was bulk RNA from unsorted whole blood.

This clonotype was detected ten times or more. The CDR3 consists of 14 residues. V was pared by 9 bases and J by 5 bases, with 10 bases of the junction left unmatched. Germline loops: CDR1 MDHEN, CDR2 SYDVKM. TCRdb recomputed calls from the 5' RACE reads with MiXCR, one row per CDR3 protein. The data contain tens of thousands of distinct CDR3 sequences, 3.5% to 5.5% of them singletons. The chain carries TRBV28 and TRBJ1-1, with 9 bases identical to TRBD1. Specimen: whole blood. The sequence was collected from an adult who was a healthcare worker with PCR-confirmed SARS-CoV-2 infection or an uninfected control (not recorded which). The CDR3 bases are TGTGCCAGTTCCACCGGGACAGGGAAGACTGAAGCTTTCTTT. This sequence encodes CASSTGTGKTEAFF.